The present T cell receptor (beta chain) was sequenced within a study of OX40 agonist ivuxolimab in advanced cancers. Turning to the study itself: Ivuxolimab was delivered to patients intravenously every 2 weeks at doses spanning 0.01 to 10 mg/kg. Of the patients, three showed partial responses, one with hepatocellular carcinoma and two with cutaneous melanoma.

Libraries were prepared by immunoSEQ multiplex PCR; TCRdb keeps only in-frame clonotypes and omits some of them. The sample lists roughly 110,000 clones; about 91% were seen once. The V end lost 6 bases, the J end lost 3 bases, and 15 bases lay between the germline ends. Per germline, CDR1 MDHEN and CDR2 SYDVKM. The CDR3 runs 14 residues. No patient had autoimmune disease or received systemic immunosuppression. Sampled blood was obtained at baseline, cycle 4 day 1, and cycle 7 day 1. The TCR comes from an adult with an advanced solid tumor such as melanoma, head and neck, liver or kidney cancer. The input for sequencing was CD4+ or CD8+ T cells sorted from blood, taken in a trial of the OX40 agonist ivuxolimab. The gene calls are TRBV28 and TRBJ2-7; D is perhaps TRBD2 (7 bases). The CDR3 loop reads CASSPGGTHYEQYF. The CDR3 DNA reads TGTGCCAGCAGCCCCGGGGGGACACACTACGAGCAGTACTTC.